Shown below are 25 T cell receptor beta chains from a single sample sequenced in a study of T cell responses to AZD1222 COVID-19 vaccine (dated by TCRdb to the early 2020s). The library was built by means of the immunoSEQ multiplex PCR assay. Here the immuneACCESS table is served through TCRdb, limited to in-frame sequences with V and J called. Missing clones are a known gap in these copies; in checked studies unresolved V genes cover under half, and the rest lacks a known reason. For this sample the table gives about 100,000 clones, of which nearly 95% were detected only once. In total, the top ten clones hold 1.5% to 2% of the sample. According to the study, the label for this sample's time point signals: baseline before first vaccination. The material sequenced was peripheral blood, taken on day 0 of AZD1222 vaccination. The receptors shown here come from an adult in good health.

CDR3 in DNA: TGCAGTGCTAGGTCCGACGAGCAGTACTTC. This sequence encodes CSARSDEQYF. J is TRBJ2-7 and V is TRBV20-1; D remains unclear. Trimming stripped 3 bases from V and 5 bases from J, with 5 bases between. The germline gives CDR1 DFQATT, CDR2 SNEGSKA (reference sequence). This CDR3 is 10 amino acids long.

V gene TRBV7-3 combines with J gene TRBJ2-5, with a tentative D call TRBD2 (5 bases). This CDR3 spans 13 amino acids. Trimming cost V 5 bases and J 4 bases, with 11 bases left between them. Germline CDR1 is SGHTA and CDR2 is FQGTGA. CDR3 nucleotide sequence: TGTGCCAGCAGCCCAACTAGAGGAGAGACCCAGTACTTC. It translates to CASSPTRGETQYF.

This rearrangement joins TRBV25-1 to TRBJ2-7, with 7 bases fitting TRBD1. Germline CDR1 reads MGHDK; CDR2 reads SYGVNS. V lost 4 bases and J lost 3; bases outside the gene matches: 9. The CDR3 runs 15 residues. CDR3 protein: CASSVFSWTGYEQYF. The CDR3 DNA follows: TGTGCCAGCAGTGTCTTCTCTTGGACAGGCTACGAGCAGTACTTC.

V and J are TRBV18 and TRBJ1-2, with D possibly matching TRBD1 (5 bases). CDR1 KGHSH and CDR2 LQKENI come from the germline V gene. Trimming shortened V by 2 bases and J by 5 bases, and 15 bases separated the two germline ends. This CDR3 is built from 15 residues. The CDR3: CASSPSSTANYGYTF. CDR3 sequence (DNA): TGTGCCAGCTCACCAAGTTCGACAGCCAATTATGGCTACACCTTC.

This chain connects TRBV10-2 to TRBJ2-1; D remains unclear. CDR1 and CDR2 from the germline V gene are WSHSY and SAAADI. This CDR3 region has 14 residues. The V end was cut by 7 bases, the J end by 0 bases, with 10 bases between. CDR3: CASTALSSYNEQFF. The DNA for the CDR3 is TGCGCCAGCACCGCACTAAGCTCCTACAATGAGCAGTTCTTC.

The rearrangement links TRBV20-1 to TRBJ2-3, with TRBD2 as a possible D gene (5 bases). The germline V gene encodes CDR1 DFQATT and CDR2 SNEGSKA (reference sequence). V dropped 5 bases and J dropped 4 bases, with 7 bases sitting between them. This CDR3 spans 11 amino acids. The CDR3 sequence: CSAVGADTQYF. Here the CDR3 DNA reads TGCAGTGCTGTCGGGGCAGATACGCAGTATTTT.

In its sample, this clone was seen a few times. The genes are TRBV3-1 (or the pseudogene TRBV3-2) and TRBJ1-2, with D maybe TRBD1 (5 bases). Germline V gene lookup returns CDR1 LGHDT and CDR2 YNNKEL (reference sequence). CDR3 length equals 14 residues. The V gene lost 2 bases and the J gene lost 6 bases, with 13 bases spanning the gap. The CDR3 is CASSQPGTDNGYTF. CDR3 sequence (DNA): TGTGCCAGCAGCCAACCCGGGACGGATAATGGCTACACCTTC.

The gene calls are TRBV10-3 and TRBJ2-3, with TRBD1 as a possible D gene (5 bases). CDR1 and CDR2 (germline): ENHRY, SYGVKD. Trimming pared 7 bases from V and 0 bases from J, leaving 8 bases between. This CDR3 has 13 residues. The CDR3 DNA sequence: TGTGCCATCAACCCAGGGAGCACAGATACGCAGTATTTT. This sequence encodes CAINPGSTDTQYF.

The rearrangement uses TRBV9 and TRBJ2-5; 7 bases map to TRBD2. Germline trimming cut 3 bases from V and 1 base from J; bases unmatched to any gene: 9. The CDR3 length is 16 residues. Germline V gene data show CDR1 as SGDLS and CDR2 as YYNGEE. CDR3 residues: CASSATGLVAQETQYF. CDR3 coding DNA: TGTGCCAGCAGCGCCACCGGACTAGTAGCCCAAGAGACCCAGTACTTC.

The chain joins TRBV30 to TRBJ1-5; no definite D call. The CDR3 length is 14 residues. The germline V gene has CDR1 GTSNPN and CDR2 SVGIG (reference sequence). V lost 1 base and J 4 bases, leaving 11 bases between the germline ends. The CDR3 nucleotides read TGTGCCTGGAGTGGTGTAACTGAAAATCAGCCCCAGCATTTT. This codes for CAWSGVTENQPQHF.

The chain carries TRBV4-1 and TRBJ2-1; D is possibly TRBD1 or TRBD2 (5 bases each). CDR3 length: 13 residues. V was shortened by 4 bases and J by 4 bases, with 8 bases between the two germline ends. Looked up from germline, CDR1 is MGHRA and CDR2 is YSYEKL. The CDR3 sequence: CASSRGGYNEQFF. CDR3 nucleotides: TGCGCCAGCAGCCGGGGCGGGTACAATGAGCAGTTCTTC.

The chain joins TRBV9 to TRBJ2-2; D call uncertain. Germline assignment: CDR1 SGDLS and CDR2 YYNGEE. V was trimmed by 0 bases and J by 9 bases, leaving 9 bases between them. This CDR3 spans 13 amino acids. The CDR3 loop is CASSVADVRELFF. CDR3 nucleotide sequence: TGTGCCAGCAGCGTAGCTGACGTCCGGGAGCTGTTTTTT.

The chain carries TRBV10-3 and TRBJ2-2; possible D gene TRBD2, 6 bases. The CDR3 covers 14 residues. Per germline, CDR1 ENHRY and CDR2 SYGVKD. The germline V and J ends were trimmed by 10 bases and 10 bases, with 22 bases remaining between them. CDR3 sequence: CATKRTTNIMELFF. The CDR3 nucleotides are TGTGCCACCAAACGGACTACGAATATTATGGAGCTGTTTTTT.

The chain recombines TRBV6-1 with TRBJ2-1; D perhaps matches TRBD1 (6 bases). Germline V CDR1 and CDR2: MNHNS, SASEGT. With 3 bases removed from V and 5 bases from J, the gap between germline ends came to 11 bases. The CDR3 sequence is 14 residues long. The CDR3 spells CASSDRGRDNEQFF. For the CDR3, the DNA is TGTGCCAGCAGTGACAGGGGAAGGGACAATGAGCAGTTCTTC.

This clone was picked up a small number of times. The chain combines TRBV5-1 with TRBJ1-6; D is ambiguous. Germline CDR1 SGHRS, CDR2 YFSETQ. Between the trimmed V and J ends, which lost 4 bases and 0 bases, there was a span of 14 bases. This CDR3 has 17 residues. CDR3 nucleotide sequence: TGCGCCAGCAGCCCCAGGCCCCCGAGCTCCTATAATTCACCCCTCCACTTT. Protein sequence: CASSPRPPSSYNSPLHF.

The chain recombines TRBV28 with TRBJ1-3, with TRBD1 as a possible D gene (5 bases). Deletions cut 2 bases from V and 4 bases from J, with 9 bases between. The CDR3 has 14 residues. Germline V lookup: CDR1 MDHEN, CDR2 SYDVKM. The CDR3 DNA follows: TGTGCCAGCAGTTTAGCAGGGAGAGGAAACACCATATATTTT. Translation gives CASSLAGRGNTIYF.

The chain joins TRBV6-5 to TRBJ1-2; D might be TRBD1 (6 bases). V gave up 5 bases and J gave up 4 bases, with 17 bases separating them. Germline assignment: CDR1 MNHEY and CDR2 SVGAGI. The CDR3 is made up of 15 amino acids. The CDR3 loop is CASSRRQDLGYGYTF. In DNA form, the CDR3 reads TGTGCCAGCAGTCGCCGACAGGATCTGGGCTATGGCTACACCTTC.

The chain couples TRBV6-1 to TRBJ2-5; 9 bases are shared with TRBD1. V shed 2 bases, J shed 5 bases, and the junction held 6 bases outside the gene matches. There are 15 residues in the CDR3. Germline assignment: CDR1 MNHNS and CDR2 SASEGT. The CDR3 here is CASSEQQGAWETQYF. CDR3 nucleotide sequence: TGTGCCAGCAGTGAACAACAGGGGGCGTGGGAGACCCAGTACTTC.

The chain combines TRBV19 with TRBJ1-2, with D perhaps matching TRBD1 (6 bases). The CDR3 runs to 14 residues. Trimming pared 2 bases from V and 3 bases from J, leaving 10 bases between. Germline lookup yields CDR1 LNHDA and CDR2 SQIVND (reference sequence). In nucleotides, the CDR3 is TGTGCCAGTAGTATACCGGGGGCCGACTATGGCTACACCTTC. It codes for CASSIPGADYGYTF.

Comment on this clone: Other DNA variants within this sample encode the same CDR3. The chain has TRBV27 and TRBJ2-7, with D tentatively TRBD2 (6 bases). V gave up 4 bases and J gave up 0 bases, with 10 bases separating them. This CDR3 contains 14 residues. The V gene's germline CDR1 is MNHEY and CDR2 SMNVEV (reference sequence). The DNA of the CDR3 is TGTGCCAGCAGTTCAGCGGGTACCTCCTACGAGCAGTACTTC. Translating it yields CASSSAGTSYEQYF.

The chain has TRBV27 and TRBJ2-7; unclear D gene. The CDR3 is 14 amino acids. Germline loops: CDR1 MNHEY, CDR2 SMNVEV (reference sequence). Trimming cost V 2 bases and J 3 bases, with 11 bases left between them. CDR3 region: CASSLGPRNYEQYF. The DNA of the CDR3 is TGTGCCAGCAGTTTAGGCCCTAGGAACTACGAGCAGTACTTC.

This chain uses TRBV9 with TRBJ1-1; D not resolved. The CDR3 consists of 15 residues. The V gene lost 0 bases and the J gene lost 3 bases, with 12 bases spanning the gap. Germline V gene lookup returns CDR1 SGDLS and CDR2 YYNGEE. The CDR3 loop reads CASSVAIGSHTEAFF. CDR3 sequence (DNA): TGTGCCAGCAGCGTAGCGATAGGGTCGCACACTGAAGCTTTCTTT.

V and J are TRBV28 and TRBJ1-1; 7 bases align to TRBD1. The CDR3 loop spans 13 amino acids. Trimming took 8 bases from V and 2 from J; bases not matched to a gene: 5. Looked up from germline, CDR1 is MDHEN and CDR2 is SYDVKM. The DNA of the CDR3 is TGTGCCAGCGAGCGGACAGGAAACACTGAAGCTTTCTTT. It yields the protein CASERTGNTEAFF.

V gene TRBV5-1 combines with J gene TRBJ1-3; a possible D gene is TRBD1 (5 bases). The CDR3 runs to 16 residues. Trimming left V 3 bases short and J 0 bases short, with 13 bases between. Looked up from germline, CDR1 is SGHRS and CDR2 is YFSETQ. CDR3 bases: TGCGCCAGCAGCTACGGAGACAGTTCCTCTGGAAACACCATATATTTT. It translates to CASSYGDSSSGNTIYF.

This clone has a single count. The J gene is TRBJ2-3, the V gene TRBV6-5, with D possibly called TRBD1 or TRBD2 (5 bases each). Trimming removed 7 bases from V and 8 bases from J, with 19 bases in between. Germline CDR1 reads MNHEY; CDR2 reads SVGAGI. CDR3 length: 14 residues. CDR3 in amino acids: CASTNRDPGVTQYF. The CDR3 coding sequence is TGTGCCAGCACCAACCGGGACCCCGGTGTTACGCAGTATTTT.